The TCR beta chain described here comes from a study of CXCR3-negative and CXCR3-positive naive CD8 T cells. Whole-study context: Cumulative TRB read yield was roughly 140 million, averaging about 1.5 +/- 0.3 million per library.

The CDR3 covers 16 residues. Germline V gives CDR1 SGHVS, CDR2 FQNEAQ. Concerning this clonotype itself: The antigen remains undetermined.

The TRB cDNA libraries were prepared by 5' RACE with UMI labels. No DNA is given; TCRdb re-called the 5' RACE reads and lists each CDR3 protein once. This repertoire includes about 62,000 distinct CDR3 sequences. General study results and limits: The TRBV-TRBJ usage of naive CXCR3-negative and CXCR3-positive cells was similar, but that of memory cells differed. Both naive subsets showed comparably high diversity, and memory CD8+ cells showed much lower diversity.

Triplicates of about 270,000 cells were sorted from each CD8+ T cell subset. The V and J genes are TRBV7-8 and TRBJ2-7; TCRdb gives TRBD1 as the D gene, but with no DNA this cannot be confirmed. The receptor comes from a human donor in good health. Some clones in this sample may be carry-over from other donors' samples. The sequenced sample consisted of naive CXCR3- CD8+ T cells from blood. This sample's subset: CD45RO-CCR7+CD27+CD95- naive CD8+ T cells lacking CXCR3 (TNR3-). The CDR3 here is CASSLERGPGSYEQYF.